A selection of T cell receptor beta chains follows, all from one sample in a study of glioma-infiltrating T cells. TCRdb analysed the multiplex PCR reads with MiXCR anew, one entry per CDR3 protein. The sample holds under 150,000 distinct CDR3 sequences; about 39% are singletons and the top ten take about 18%. Sequencing was performed on glioma tissue, nonneoplastic brain tissue, or PBMCs (not recorded which). The origin of the receptors is a human donor with low-grade glioma or glioblastoma, undergoing nonglioma brain surgery, or in good health (not recorded which). Both conserved end residues are part of each CDR3. A D gene is named only where the DNA matches it firmly. The size field is filled for only some rows; it gives once, few, many or a size class.

d_call	v_call	clone_size	j_call	cdr3_length	cdr3_nt	cdr3_aa
TRBD2	TRBV20-1	NA	TRBJ2-7	14	TGCAGTGCTACGCGACTAGCGGGGGCGGGGGAGCAGTACTTC	CSATRLAGAGEQYF
TRBD2	TRBV10-2	NA	TRBJ2-1	14	TGCGCCAGCAGAGAAGCGGGGGGGTCTCTGGAGCAGTTCTTC	CASREAGGSLEQFF
NA	TRBV6-1	NA	TRBJ1-2	13	TGTGCCAGCAGAGACGGACAGTTCTATGGCTACACCTTC	CASRDGQFYGYTF
TRBD1	TRBV20-1	NA	TRBJ2-5	11	TGCAGTGTTTACAGGGGAGAGACCCAGTACTTC	CSVYRGETQYF
TRBD2	TRBV5-1	few	TRBJ2-3	15	TGCGCCAGCAGCTGGGCTAGCGGGACCACAGATACGCAGTATTTT	CASSWASGTTDTQYF
TRBD2	TRBV6-2/TRBV6-3	NA	TRBJ2-3	15	TGTGCCAGCAGTTACACGACTAGCGGCAAAGATACGCAGTATTTT	CASSYTTSGKDTQYF
NA	TRBV6-1	few	TRBJ1-1	15	TGTGCCAGCACCCCCGGTTGGGGGGGTCTCGCTGAAGCTTTCTTT	CASTPGWGGLAEAFF
TRBD2	TRBV6-1	NA	TRBJ2-3	16	TGTGCCACCTGGGGGATAGGACTAGCTGAGAGGAATACGCAGTATTTT	CATWGIGLAERNTQYF
NA	TRBV6-6	few	TRBJ1-3	11	TGTGCCAGCAGTTACCGGGACACCATATATTTT	CASSYRDTIYF
NA	TRBV19	NA	TRBJ2-1	14	TGTGCCAGTAGTACTCTAGACGGAGACAATGAGCAGTTCTTC	CASSTLDGDNEQFF